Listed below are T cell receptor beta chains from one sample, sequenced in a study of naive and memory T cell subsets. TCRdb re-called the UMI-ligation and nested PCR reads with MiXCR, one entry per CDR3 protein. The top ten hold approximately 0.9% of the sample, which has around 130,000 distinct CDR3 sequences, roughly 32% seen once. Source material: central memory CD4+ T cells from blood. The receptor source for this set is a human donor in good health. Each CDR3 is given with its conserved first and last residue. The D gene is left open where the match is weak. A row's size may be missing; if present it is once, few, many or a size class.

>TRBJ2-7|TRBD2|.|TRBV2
TGTGCCAGCAGTAGCGGGAGGGCCGAGACCTACGAGCAGTACTTC
CASSSGRAETYEQYF
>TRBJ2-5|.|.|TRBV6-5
TGTGCCAGCAGTCCGCGGCTGGGCACGGTTTCGGAGACCCAGTACTTC
CASSPRLGTVSETQYF
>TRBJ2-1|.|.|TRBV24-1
TGTGCCACCAGTGAGCCCCCCGGAATGGAGCAGTTCTTC
CATSEPPGMEQFF
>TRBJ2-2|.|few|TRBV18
TGTGCCAGCTCACCGAATCCCCTCACGAACACCGGGGAGCTGTTTTTT
CASSPNPLTNTGELFF
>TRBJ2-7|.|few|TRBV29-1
TGCAGCGTTGCTCGGAGCTCCTACGAGCAGTACTTC
CSVARSSYEQYF
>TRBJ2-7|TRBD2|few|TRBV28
TGTGCCACCGGACTAGCTGAAGTATTACTCTACGAGCAGTACTTC
CATGLAEVLLYEQYF
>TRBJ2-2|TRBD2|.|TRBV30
TGTGCCTGGAGTCCACTAGCGGGAAGTAACACCGGGGAGCTGTTTTTT
CAWSPLAGSNTGELFF
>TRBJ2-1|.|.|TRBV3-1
TGTGCCAGCAGCCAAGCGGGATCATACAATGAGCAGTTCTTC
CASSQAGSYNEQFF
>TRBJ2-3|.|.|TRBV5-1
TGCGCCAGCAGCTTGGGCAGGATAAGCACAGATACGCAGTATTTT
CASSLGRISTDTQYF
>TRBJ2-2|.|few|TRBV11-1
TGTGCCAGCAGCTATAGGACCGGGGAGCTGTTTTTT
CASSYRTGELFF
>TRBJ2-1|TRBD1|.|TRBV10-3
TGTGCCGGGGGACAGGGTAATGAGCAGTTCTTC
CAGGQGNEQFF
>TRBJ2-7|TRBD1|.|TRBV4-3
TGCGCCAGCAGGGCACAGGGGGCGAAGTACGAGCAGTACTTC
CASRAQGAKYEQYF
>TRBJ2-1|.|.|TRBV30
TGTGCCTGGAGTTATTCGGTCAGGTCAACAGGGGAGCAGTTCTTC
CAWSYSVRSTGEQFF
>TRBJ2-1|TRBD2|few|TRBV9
TGTGCCAGCAGCGTAGGACTAGCGGATAACAATGAGCAGTTCTTC
CASSVGLADNNEQFF
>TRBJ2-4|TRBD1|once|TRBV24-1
TGTGCCACCAGTGATCCCAGGCGGGACAGGGTCGGAGACATTCAGTACTTC
CATSDPRRDRVGDIQYF
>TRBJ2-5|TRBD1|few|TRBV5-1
TGCGCCAGCAGCTTGGCAGGGGGCCAAGAGACCCAGTACTTC
CASSLAGGQETQYF
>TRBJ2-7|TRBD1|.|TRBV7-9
TGTGCCAGCAGCCGTCCAAGGACAGGGGGTGAGGAGCAGTACTTC
CASSRPRTGGEEQYF
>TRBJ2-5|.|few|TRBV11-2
TGTGCCAGCAGCCCCCAGAGCCACATAGAGACCCAGTACTTC
CASSPQSHIETQYF
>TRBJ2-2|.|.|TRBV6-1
TGTGCCAGCAGTTGGCAGGGGAGTAACACCGGGGAGCTGTTTTTT
CASSWQGSNTGELFF
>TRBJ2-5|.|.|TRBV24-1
TGTGCCACCACTAAGGAACAAGCAAACGACGAAGAGACCCAGTACTTC
CATTKEQANDEETQYF
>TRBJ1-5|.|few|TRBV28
TGTGCCAGCAGTTCGGGCAGGTTCCATTATAGCAATCAGCCCCAGCATTTT
CASSSGRFHYSNQPQHF
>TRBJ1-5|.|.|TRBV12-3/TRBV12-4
TGTGCCAGCAGCCCTGACCCGATCAATCAGCCCCAGCATTTT
CASSPDPINQPQHF
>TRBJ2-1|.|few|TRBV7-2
TGTGCCAGCAGCTTACGTGTTGCGGGGTCGTCTTGGTTCTTC
CASSLRVAGSSWFF
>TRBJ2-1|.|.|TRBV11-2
TGTGCCAGCACCCAAGGGATTTACAATGAGCAGTTCTTC
CASTQGIYNEQFF
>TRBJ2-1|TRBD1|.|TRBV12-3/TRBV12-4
TGTGCCAGCACCCCTCGCCCCAGGGGGTCCTACAATGAGCAGTTCTTC
CASTPRPRGSYNEQFF
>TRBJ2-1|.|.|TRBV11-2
TGTGCCAGCAGCCCCCGGGTCGGCTCCTACAATGAGCAGTTCTTC
CASSPRVGSYNEQFF
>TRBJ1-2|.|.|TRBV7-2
TGTGCCAGCAGCTTCGGCCCGGGGCCCAACTATGGCTACACCTTC
CASSFGPGPNYGYTF
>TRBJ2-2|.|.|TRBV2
TGTGCCAGCAGTGAAAGTGGGGCCAAGACCGGGGAGCTGTTTTTT
CASSESGAKTGELFF
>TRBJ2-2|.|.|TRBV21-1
TGTGCCAGCACTCCAGGGGGTGTCGGGGAGCTGTTTTTT
CASTPGGVGELFF
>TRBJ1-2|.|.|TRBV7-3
TGTGCCAGCAGCTTTTCGGGACCCCCGGCCAATACTGGCTACACCTTC
CASSFSGPPANTGYTF
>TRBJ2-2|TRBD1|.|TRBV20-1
TGCAGTGCTAGACCAGGACAGGTCGTTAACACCGGGGAGCTGTTTTTT
CSARPGQVVNTGELFF
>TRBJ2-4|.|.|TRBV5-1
TGCGCCAGCAGCTTGGATACAGGGAGTAGTGGGGCCAAAAACATTCAGTACTTC
CASSLDTGSSGAKNIQYF
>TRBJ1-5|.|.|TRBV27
TGTGCCAGCAGGCCCCGCGGCGACCAGCCCCAGCATTTT
CASRPRGDQPQHF
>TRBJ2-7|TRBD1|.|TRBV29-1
TGCAGCGTCCTCCGACAGGGGGCTTACGAGCAGTACTTC
CSVLRQGAYEQYF
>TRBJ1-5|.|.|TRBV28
TGTGCCAGCAGTTTGGGGGGAGGAAGACAGCCCCAGCATTTT
CASSLGGGRQPQHF
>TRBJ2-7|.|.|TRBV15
TGTGCCACCAGCAGAGATAATCAGGGCGACGGCGAGCAGTACTTC
CATSRDNQGDGEQYF
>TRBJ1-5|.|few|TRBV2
TGTGCCAGCAGTGAGGTCAATCAGCCCCAGCATTTT
CASSEVNQPQHF
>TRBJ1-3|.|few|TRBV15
TGTGCCACCAGCAGTTCTCCCGGAAACACCATATATTTT
CATSSSPGNTIYF
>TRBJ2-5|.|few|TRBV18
TGTGCCAGCTCACCGACAGCCCAAGAGACCCAGTACTTC
CASSPTAQETQYF
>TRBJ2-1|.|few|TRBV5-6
TGTGCCAGCAGCTCCAGGATACTGGGGTCAAGCTCCTACAATGAGCAGTTCTTC
CASSSRILGSSSYNEQFF
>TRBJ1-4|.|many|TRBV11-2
TGTGCCAGCAGCTTTGGGGGGACTAGAGAAAAACTGTTTTTT
CASSFGGTREKLFF
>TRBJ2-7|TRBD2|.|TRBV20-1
TGCAGTGCCGTAGCGGGAGTAGGCGAGCAGTACTTC
CSAVAGVGEQYF
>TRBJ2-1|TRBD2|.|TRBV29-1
TGCAGCTCCTCCGGGACTAGCGGGAGCTCCTACAATGAGCAGTTCTTC
CSSSGTSGSSYNEQFF
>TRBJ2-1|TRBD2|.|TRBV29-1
TGCAGCGTTGGGAGGGTGGCGGGAGCCGGCAATGAGCAGTTCTTC
CSVGRVAGAGNEQFF
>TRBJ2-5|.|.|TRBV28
TGTGCCAGCATGACGGGGATGGGGCAAGAGACCCAGTACTTC
CASMTGMGQETQYF
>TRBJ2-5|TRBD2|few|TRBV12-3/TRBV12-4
TGTGCCAGCAGTTTAGCGGGGACTAGCGTAAGGGAGACCCAGTACTTC
CASSLAGTSVRETQYF
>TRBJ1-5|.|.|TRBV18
TGTGCCAGCTCACCGAAACGGACAGCTAATCAGCCCCAGCATTTT
CASSPKRTANQPQHF
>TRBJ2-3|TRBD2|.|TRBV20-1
TGCAGTGCTAGAGATGGACGGGAGGCAGATACGCAGTATTTT
CSARDGREADTQYF
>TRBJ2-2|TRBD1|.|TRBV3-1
TGTGCCAGCAGCCAATTGGGACAGGGTAGTACCGGGGAGCTGTTTTTT
CASSQLGQGSTGELFF
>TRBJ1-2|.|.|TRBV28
TGTGCCAGCAGGACAACCGGGGGCCGGGGCTTAGCCTATGGCTACACCTTC
CASRTTGGRGLAYGYTF